One sample yielded the 22 T cell receptor beta chains listed below, sequenced in a study of T cells in tumors after PD-1 blockade. The method was immunoSEQ multiplex PCR; TCRdb's version includes in-frame clones alone and lacks a portion of them. The sample contains roughly 19,000 clones, more than 70% of which appear only once. The sequencing used PBMCs, collected before anti-PD-1 treatment. The receptors come from a human donor with basal cell carcinoma.

This chain links TRBV12-3 or TRBV12-4 with TRBJ1-1; TRBD1 matches 9 bases. This CDR3 is 13 amino acids long. With V trimmed by 6 bases and J by 11 bases, 10 bases remained unmatched. The CDR3 protein is CASSPRTGVDAFF. Written as DNA, the CDR3 is TGTGCCAGCAGCCCCCGGACAGGGGTTGACGCTTTCTTT.

The rearrangement uses TRBV7-9 and TRBJ2-1, with 9 nucleotides matching TRBD1. Germline-derived CDR1 and CDR2 are SEHNR and FQNEAQ (reference sequence). The CDR3 is 15 amino acids. The V segment lost 5 bases and the J segment 7 bases; nucleotides outside the gene matches: 9. The CDR3 here is CASSLTGGAGNEQFF. The DNA for the CDR3 is TGTGCCAGCAGCCTAACAGGGGGCGCGGGAAATGAGCAGTTCTTC.

This clone was recorded once. The rearrangement joins TRBV29-1 to TRBJ1-2; 12 nucleotides align to TRBD1. Germline-derived CDR1 and CDR2 are SQVTM and ANQGSEA. The CDR3 length is 14 residues. The J segment lost 4 bases and the V segment lost 0 bases, leaving 0 bases of the junction unmatched. CDR3 amino acids: CSVEEGQGAYGYTF. DNA of the CDR3: TGCAGCGTTGAAGAGGGACAGGGGGCCTATGGCTACACCTTC.

This clone was recorded a few times. The V gene is TRBV6-4, the J gene TRBJ2-1, with unresolved D. This CDR3 spans 13 amino acids. Per the germline V gene, CDR1 is MRHNA and CDR2 is SNTAGT. The ends were cut back, 2 bases at V and 9 bases at J, with 11 bases in the middle. For the CDR3, the DNA is TGTGCCAGCAGTGACAGGGCGTTAGGTGAGCAGTTCTTC. Residues: CASSDRALGEQFF.

The chain couples TRBV15 to TRBJ2-5, with 7 bases aligning to TRBD1. With V trimmed by 2 bases and J by 5 bases, 2 bases remained unmatched. The CDR3 consists of 13 residues. CDR1 LNHNV and CDR2 YYDKDF come from the germline V gene (reference sequence). CDR3 in amino acids: CATSRTRGETQYF. Written as DNA, the CDR3 is TGTGCCACCAGCAGAACCAGGGGGGAGACCCAGTACTTC.

The V gene is TRBV7-2, the J gene TRBJ2-5; either TRBD1 or TRBD2 may supply D (5 bases each). In germline, CDR1 is SGHTA, CDR2 FQGNSA. CDR3 length: 13 residues. Trimming pared 4 bases from V and 5 bases from J, leaving 11 bases between. The CDR3 loop is CASSSRGAETQYF. The CDR3 nucleotides read TGTGCCAGCAGCTCGAGAGGGGCTGAGACCCAGTACTTC.

The chain is built from TRBV18 and TRBJ2-6; the D is unclear. V lost 3 bases, J lost 0 bases, and 6 bases lay in between. This CDR3 contains 15 residues. CDR1 and CDR2 (germline): KGHSH, LQKENI. In DNA, the CDR3 is TGTGCCAGCTCACCCCGCCCCTCTGGGGCCAACGTCCTGACTTTC. Amino acid sequence: CASSPRPSGANVLTF.

The rearrangement links TRBV6-5 to TRBJ2-5, with unresolved D. The ends were cut back, 8 bases at V and 1 base at J, with 14 bases in the middle. The CDR3 is made up of 14 amino acids. Germline CDR1 is MNHEY and CDR2 is SVGAGI. The CDR3 DNA sequence: TGTGCCAGCCTAACCACGGGTCTCCAAGAGACCCAGTACTTC. Residues: CASLTTGLQETQYF.

J is TRBJ1-5 and V is TRBV9; D is undetermined. Trimming pared 3 bases from V and 4 bases from J, leaving 11 bases between. CDR1 is SGDLS and CDR2 is YYNGEE in the germline V gene. The CDR3 is 14 residues long. Here the CDR3 DNA reads TGTGCCAGCAGCGCCCTTGACGGTAATCAGCCCCAGCATTTT. This codes for CASSALDGNQPQHF.

The rearrangement joins TRBV4-2 to TRBJ2-5; 10 positions match TRBD2. Germline loops: CDR1 LGHNA, CDR2 YNFKEQ. The ends lost 0 bases at V and 9 bases at J; junction bases unmatched: 10. The CDR3 is 16 residues long. The CDR3 coding sequence is TGTGCCAGCAGCCAAGAAGCTAGCGGGGGCCCAGGGGCCCAGTACTTC. It codes for CASSQEASGGPGAQYF.

This chain connects TRBV3-1 (or the pseudogene TRBV3-2) to TRBJ1-3; 7 positions agree with TRBD1. This CDR3 comprises 14 residues. V gave up 4 bases and J gave up 0 bases; unmatched junction bases: 0. Germline CDR1 reads LGHDT; CDR2 reads YNNKEL (reference sequence). The CDR3 region is CASSRDSSGNTIYF. The CDR3 coding sequence is TGTGCCAGCAGCCGGGACAGCTCTGGAAACACCATATATTTT.

J is TRBJ1-2 and V is TRBV25-1; D is unresolved. V lost 1 base to trimming and J lost 6 bases, with 12 bases between them. CDR3 length equals 14 residues. Germline CDR1 MGHDK, CDR2 SYGVNS. CDR3 in DNA: TGTGCCAGCAGTGAATTCGACCAGGTGGATGGCTACACCTTC. It is translated as CASSEFDQVDGYTF.

This clone showed up just a few times. The V and J genes are TRBV6-4 and TRBJ1-2; the D is unclear. Per germline, CDR1 MRHNA and CDR2 SNTAGT. The CDR3 is made up of 9 amino acids. V was clipped by 7 bases and J by 6 bases, with 3 bases between them. As DNA, the CDR3 is TGTGCCAGCATTAATGGCTACACCTTC. Translating gives CASINGYTF.

The chain has TRBV4-2 and TRBJ2-7; D unresolved. The CDR3 runs to 15 residues. Trimming left V 1 base short and J 2 bases short, with 12 bases between. CDR1 and CDR2 (germline): LGHNA, YNFKEQ. CDR3 nucleotide sequence: TGTGCCAGCAGCCAAGGGGCTGCCCTTACCTACGAGCAGTACTTC. It specifies CASSQGAALTYEQYF.

Only one count was recorded for this clone. This chain uses TRBV28 with TRBJ1-3, with 9 bases fitting TRBD1. The V gene end was trimmed by 5 bases and the J gene end by 7 bases; junction bases not matched to a gene: 12. The CDR3 has 16 residues. The V gene's germline CDR1 is MDHEN and CDR2 SYDVKM. The CDR3 region is CASSRIPTGGTNTIYF. The CDR3 nucleotides read TGTGCCAGCAGTCGAATACCCACAGGGGGCACGAACACCATATATTTT.

This clone occurred a few times. This chain joins TRBV5-4 and TRBJ1-1; 7 nucleotides align to TRBD1. The CDR3 totals 14 residues. V was pared by 9 bases and J by 0 bases, with 8 bases of the junction left unmatched. The V gene's germline CDR1 is SGHNT and CDR2 YYREEE (reference sequence). CDR3 coding DNA: TGTGCCACCACGACAGGGATAATGAACACTGAAGCTTTCTTT. Protein sequence: CATTTGIMNTEAFF.

The V call is TRBV27, the J call TRBJ1-2; D possibly corresponds to TRBD1 (5 bases). Trimming shortened V by 5 bases and J by 2 bases, and 15 bases separated the two germline ends. The CDR3 spans 15 residues. Germline V gene data show CDR1 as MNHEY and CDR2 as SMNVEV (reference sequence). The CDR3 bases are TGTGCCAGCAGTCCCCGCCAAGGGACGAACTATGGCTACACCTTC. Translated: CASSPRQGTNYGYTF.

This clone was detected once. The chain has TRBV6-2 or TRBV6-3 and TRBJ1-5; D not resolved. The V and J ends lost 6 bases and 0 bases respectively, with 15 bases between them. The CDR3 is 16 residues long. Germline CDR1 reads MNHEY; CDR2 reads SVGEGT. The CDR3 nucleotides read TGTGCCAGCAGCAACGCAAAATTATATAGCAATCAGCCCCAGCATTTT. Protein sequence: CASSNAKLYSNQPQHF.

V usage is TRBV4-1 and J usage is TRBJ2-5, with D unresolved. CDR3 length: 14 residues. V lost 3 bases, J lost 0 bases, and 8 bases lay in between. Germline-derived CDR1 and CDR2 are MGHRA and YSYEKL. The CDR3 DNA sequence: TGCGCCAGCAGCCACCTAGAAAACCAAGAGACCCAGTACTTC. This translates into CASSHLENQETQYF.

The rearrangement uses TRBV18 and TRBJ2-1; 8 bases map to TRBD1. V shed 3 bases, J shed 5 bases, and the junction held 9 bases outside the gene matches. The length of the CDR3 is 16 residues. The germline V gene encodes CDR1 KGHSH and CDR2 LQKENI. As DNA, the CDR3 is TGTGCCAGCTCACCCCCACAGGGGGGTAGGGACAATGAGCAGTTCTTC. Residues: CASSPPQGGRDNEQFF.

This clone has a single count. The CDR3 DNA reads as TGTGCCAGCAGTCGGGACGGAGAGACCCAGTACTTC. Translation gives CASSRDGETQYF. The V gene is TRBV2, the J gene TRBJ2-5, with D perhaps being TRBD1 or TRBD2 (5 bases each). V dropped 5 bases and J dropped 4 bases, with 8 bases sitting between them. Germline CDR1 reads SNHLY; CDR2 reads FYNNEI. The CDR3 covers 12 residues.

This clone was seen a handful of times. This rearrangement joins TRBV28 to TRBJ1-3; maybe TRBD1 (6 bases). Germline V gene data show CDR1 as MDHEN and CDR2 as SYDVKM. This CDR3 is built from 13 residues. V was clipped by 6 bases and J by 1 base, with 7 bases between them. CDR3 residues: CASRRGSGNTIYF. CDR3 DNA: TGTGCCAGCAGGAGGGGGTCTGGAAACACCATATATTTT. The full variable domain, in which reference TRBV28 and TRBJ1-3 provide the parts outside the CDR3, is DVKVTQSSRYLVKRTGEKVFLECVQDMDHENMFWYRQDPGLGLRLIYFSYDVKMKEKGDIPEGYSVSREKKERFSLILESASTNQTSMYLCASRRGSGNTIYFGEGSWLTVV.